The sequence of this T cell receptor (beta chain) was determined in a study of neoadjuvant nivolumab and ipilimumab in lung cancer. The protocol was immunoSEQ multiplex PCR, while the TCRdb copy is restricted to in-frame clones and leaves out a portion. The sample contains approximately 23,000 clones, approximately 82% of which appear only once. About this clone: The antigen remains undetermined.

The germline V and J ends were trimmed by 7 bases and 8 bases, with 17 bases remaining between them. The germline CDR1 and CDR2 sequences are SQVTM and ANQGSEA. The CDR3 covers 12 residues. The study, taken as a whole, reports: Only a single major-pathologic-response sample was available for clonality analysis.

This clonotype was obtained from an adult with non-small cell lung cancer. The genes are TRBV29-1 and TRBJ1-2; D possibly corresponds to TRBD1 (5 bases). The sequencing here drew on peripheral blood, taken before neoadjuvant nivolumab, alone or with ipilimumab. CDR3 bases: TGCAGCGCCGGGGCTCGGGACGGAGGCTACACCTTC. Its translation: CSAGARDGGYTF.